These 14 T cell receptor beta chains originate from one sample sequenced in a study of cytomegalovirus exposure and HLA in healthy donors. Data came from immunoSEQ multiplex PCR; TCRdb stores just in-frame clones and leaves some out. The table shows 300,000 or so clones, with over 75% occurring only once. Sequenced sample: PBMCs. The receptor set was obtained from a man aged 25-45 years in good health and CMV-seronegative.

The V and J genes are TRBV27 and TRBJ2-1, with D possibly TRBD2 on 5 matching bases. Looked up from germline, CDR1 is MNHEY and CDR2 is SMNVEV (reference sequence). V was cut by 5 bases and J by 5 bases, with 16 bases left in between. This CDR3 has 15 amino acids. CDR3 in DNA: TGTGCCAGCAGTCTGCCCTCACTAGAAAACAATGAGCAGTTCTTC. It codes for CASSLPSLENNEQFF.

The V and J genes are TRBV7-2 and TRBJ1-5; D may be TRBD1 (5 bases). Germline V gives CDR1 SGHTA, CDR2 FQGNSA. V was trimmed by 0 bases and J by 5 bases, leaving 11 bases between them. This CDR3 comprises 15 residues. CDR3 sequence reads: CASSLAGGKYQPQHF. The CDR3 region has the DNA TGTGCCAGCAGCTTAGCCGGGGGAAAGTATCAGCCCCAGCATTTT.

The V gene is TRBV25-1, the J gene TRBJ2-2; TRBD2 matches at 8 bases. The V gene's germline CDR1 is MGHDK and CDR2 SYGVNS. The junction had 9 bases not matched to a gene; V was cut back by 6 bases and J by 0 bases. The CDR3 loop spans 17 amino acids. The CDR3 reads CASRGNSGATNTGELFF. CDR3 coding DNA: TGTGCCAGCAGGGGGAATAGCGGGGCTACGAACACCGGGGAGCTGTTTTTT.

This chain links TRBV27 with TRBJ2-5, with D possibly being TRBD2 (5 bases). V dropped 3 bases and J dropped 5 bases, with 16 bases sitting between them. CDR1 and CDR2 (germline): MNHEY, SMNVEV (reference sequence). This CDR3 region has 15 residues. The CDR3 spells CASSLNWERVETQYF. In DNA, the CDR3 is TGTGCCAGCAGTTTGAATTGGGAGCGTGTGGAGACCCAGTACTTC.

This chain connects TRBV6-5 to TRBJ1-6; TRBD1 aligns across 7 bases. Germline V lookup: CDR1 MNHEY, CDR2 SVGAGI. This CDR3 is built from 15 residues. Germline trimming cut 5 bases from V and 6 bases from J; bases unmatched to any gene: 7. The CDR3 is CASSHGTVINSPLHF. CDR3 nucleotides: TGTGCCAGCAGTCACGGGACAGTCATTAATTCACCCCTCCACTTT.

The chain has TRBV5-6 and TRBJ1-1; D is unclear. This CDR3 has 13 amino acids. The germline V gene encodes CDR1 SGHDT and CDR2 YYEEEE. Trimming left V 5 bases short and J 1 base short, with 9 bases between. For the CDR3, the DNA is TGTGCCAGCAGTGTGTACGGGAACACTGAAGCTTTCTTT. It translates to CASSVYGNTEAFF. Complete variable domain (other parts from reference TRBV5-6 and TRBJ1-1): DAGVTQSPTHLIKTRGQQVTLRCSPKSGHDTVSWYQQALGQGPQFIFQYYEEEERQRGNFPDRFSGHQFPNYSSELNVNALLLGDSALYLCASSVYGNTEAFFGQGTRLTVV.

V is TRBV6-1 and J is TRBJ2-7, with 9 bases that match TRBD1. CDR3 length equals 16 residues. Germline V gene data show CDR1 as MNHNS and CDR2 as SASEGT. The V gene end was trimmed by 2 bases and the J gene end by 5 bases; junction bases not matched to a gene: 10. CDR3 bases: TGTGCCAGCAGTGAACCAGGGACAGGGTCTTACCACGAGCAGTACTTC. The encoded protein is CASSEPGTGSYHEQYF.

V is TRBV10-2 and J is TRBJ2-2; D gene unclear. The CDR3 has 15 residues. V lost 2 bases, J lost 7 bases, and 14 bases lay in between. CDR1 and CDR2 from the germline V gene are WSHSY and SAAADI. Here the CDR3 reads CASSEPRNPGGELFF. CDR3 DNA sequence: TGCGCCAGCAGTGAGCCTAGAAACCCTGGCGGGGAGCTGTTTTTT.

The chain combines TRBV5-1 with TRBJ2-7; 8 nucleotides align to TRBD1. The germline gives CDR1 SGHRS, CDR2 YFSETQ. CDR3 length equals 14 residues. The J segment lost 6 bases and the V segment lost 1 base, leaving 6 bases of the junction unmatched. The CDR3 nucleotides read TGCGCCAGCAGCTTGACAGGGGGTAATTTCGAGCAGTACTTC. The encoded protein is CASSLTGGNFEQYF.

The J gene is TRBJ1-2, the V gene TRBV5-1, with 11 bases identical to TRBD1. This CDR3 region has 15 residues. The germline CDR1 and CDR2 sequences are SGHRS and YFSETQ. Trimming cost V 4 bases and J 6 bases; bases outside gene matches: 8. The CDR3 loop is CASSRGTGGPDGYTF. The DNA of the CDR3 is TGCGCCAGCAGCAGGGGGACAGGGGGACCGGATGGCTACACCTTC.

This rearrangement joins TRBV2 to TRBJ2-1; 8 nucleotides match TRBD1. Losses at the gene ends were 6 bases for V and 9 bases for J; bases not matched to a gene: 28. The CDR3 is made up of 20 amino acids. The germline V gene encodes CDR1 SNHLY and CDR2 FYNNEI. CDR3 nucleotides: TGTGCCAGCAGATACGATTCCGTACAACCCCCGACAGGGGTCGAAAGTGAGCAGTTCTTC. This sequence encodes CASRYDSVQPPTGVESEQFF.

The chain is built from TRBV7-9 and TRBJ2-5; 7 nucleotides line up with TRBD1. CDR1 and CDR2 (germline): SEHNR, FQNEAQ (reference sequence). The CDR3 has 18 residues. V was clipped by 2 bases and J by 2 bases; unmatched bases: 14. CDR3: CASSLSGPERDSQETQYF. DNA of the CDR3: TGTGCCAGCAGCTTATCCGGGCCCGAGAGGGACAGTCAAGAGACCCAGTACTTC.

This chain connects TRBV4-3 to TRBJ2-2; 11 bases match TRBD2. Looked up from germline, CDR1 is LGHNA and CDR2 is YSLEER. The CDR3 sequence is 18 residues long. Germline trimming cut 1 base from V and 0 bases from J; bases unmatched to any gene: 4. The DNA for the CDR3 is TGCGCCAGCAGCCAAGTGCTAGCGGGGGGAGCGAACACCGGGGAGCTGTTTTTT. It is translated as CASSQVLAGGANTGELFF.

The DNA of the CDR3 is TGTGCCAGCACCAAAGACAGGAGCGGGGAGCTGTTTTTT. Its protein is CASTKDRSGELFF. The rearrangement joins TRBV27 to TRBJ2-2; possible D gene TRBD1, 6 bases. Germline assignment: CDR1 MNHEY and CDR2 SMNVEV (reference sequence). The CDR3 runs to 13 residues. The V and J ends lost 7 bases and 7 bases respectively, with 13 bases between them.